This T cell receptor beta chain was recorded in a study of T cells after yellow fever vaccination. In this sample, this clonotype turned up once. Conversion of TCR transcripts into cDNA relied on 5'RACE template switching, which added a universal primer site and UMIs. Each CDR3 protein is one row after TCRdb ran MiXCR on the 5' RACE reads. In the table there are 550,000 or so distinct CDR3 sequences, about 19% of which are singletons. Germline lookup yields CDR1 MNHEY and CDR2 SMNVEV (reference sequence). Trimming pared 4 bases from V and 4 bases from J, leaving 12 bases between. CDR3 length equals 14 residues.

The chain is built from TRBV27 and TRBJ2-3, with no clear D. The sample consisted of PBMCs, taken 15 days after the yellow fever booster vaccination. The clonotype originates from a man under 40 who received the YFV17D yellow fever vaccine. The chain's CDR3 is CASSSLGLADTQYF. In DNA form, the CDR3 reads TGTGCCAGCAGTTCTCTAGGATTAGCAGATACGCAGTATTTT.